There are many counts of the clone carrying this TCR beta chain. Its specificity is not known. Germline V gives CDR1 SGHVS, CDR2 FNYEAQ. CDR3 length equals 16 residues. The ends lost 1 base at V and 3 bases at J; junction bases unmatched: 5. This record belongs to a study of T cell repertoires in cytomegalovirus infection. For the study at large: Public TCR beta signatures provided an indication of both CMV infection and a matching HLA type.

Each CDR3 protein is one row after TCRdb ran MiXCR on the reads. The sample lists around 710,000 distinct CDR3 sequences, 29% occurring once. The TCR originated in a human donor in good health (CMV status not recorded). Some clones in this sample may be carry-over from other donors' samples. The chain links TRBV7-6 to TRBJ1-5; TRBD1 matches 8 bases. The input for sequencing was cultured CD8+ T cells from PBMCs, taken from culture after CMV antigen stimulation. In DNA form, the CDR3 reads TGTGCCAGCAGCTTAGGTGGCAGGGGGCCCAATCAGCCCCAGCATTTT. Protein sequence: CASSLGGRGPNQPQHF.